This T cell receptor beta chain was sequenced for a study of T cell responses to AZD1222 COVID-19 vaccine. Study-level results: Spike was spanned by vaccine-associated CD4 TCRs, which were dominant at 160-218 and 743-854. Most donors were white British and more were female, and clonal diversity was possibly underestimated. Spike-specific TCR breadth and depth both grew after two AZD1222 doses.

Of note for this clone: Its specificity is unknown.

The germline CDR1 and CDR2 sequences are MNHEY and SVGEGT. CDR3 length: 14 residues. V was trimmed by 2 bases and J by 7 bases, leaving 9 bases between them. Here immunoSEQ multiplex PCR was the method, and the copy in TCRdb shows in-frame clones only, minus some. In the table there are 150,000 to 180,000 clones, around 90% of which are singletons. This TCR was sampled from an adult in good health. The chain employs TRBV6-2 or TRBV6-3 and TRBJ1-6, with D perhaps TRBD1 (6 bases). The input for sequencing was peripheral blood, taken on day 0 of AZD1222 vaccination. This chain's CDR3 is CASSYGQRNSPLHF. The DNA of the CDR3 is TGTGCCAGCAGTTACGGACAGAGGAATTCACCCCTCCACTTT.